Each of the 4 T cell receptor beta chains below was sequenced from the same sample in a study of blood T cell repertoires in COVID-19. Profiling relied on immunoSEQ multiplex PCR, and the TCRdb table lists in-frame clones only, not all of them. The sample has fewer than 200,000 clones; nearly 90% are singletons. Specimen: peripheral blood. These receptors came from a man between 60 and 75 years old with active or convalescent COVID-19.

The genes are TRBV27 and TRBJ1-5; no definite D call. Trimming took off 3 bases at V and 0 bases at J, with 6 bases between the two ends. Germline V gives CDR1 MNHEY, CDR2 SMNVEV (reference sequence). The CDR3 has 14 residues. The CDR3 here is CASSFRDSNQPQHF. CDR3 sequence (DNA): TGTGCCAGCAGTTTCCGAGATAGCAATCAGCCCCAGCATTTT.

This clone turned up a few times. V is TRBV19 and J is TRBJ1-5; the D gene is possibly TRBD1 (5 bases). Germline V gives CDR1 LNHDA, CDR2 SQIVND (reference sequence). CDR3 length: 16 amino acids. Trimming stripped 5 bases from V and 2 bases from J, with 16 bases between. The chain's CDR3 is CASSAQRGPRNQPQHF. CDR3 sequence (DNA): TGTGCCAGTAGTGCCCAAAGGGGTCCGCGCAATCAGCCCCAGCATTTT.

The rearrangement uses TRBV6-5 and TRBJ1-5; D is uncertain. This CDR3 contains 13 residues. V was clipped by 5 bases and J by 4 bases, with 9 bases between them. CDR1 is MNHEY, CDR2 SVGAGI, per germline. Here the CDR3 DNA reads TGTGCCAGCAGTATTGAGAGTAATCAGCCCCAGCATTTT. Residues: CASSIESNQPQHF.

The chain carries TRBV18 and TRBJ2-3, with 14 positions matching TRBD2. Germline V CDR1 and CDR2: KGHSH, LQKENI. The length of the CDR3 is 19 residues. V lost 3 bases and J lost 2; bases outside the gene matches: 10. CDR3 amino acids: CASSPRRGLAGAYTDTQYF. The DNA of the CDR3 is TGTGCCAGCTCACCGCGTAGGGGACTAGCGGGGGCCTACACAGATACGCAGTATTTT.